The source of this TCR beta chain is a study of blood T cell repertoires in COVID-19. Germline CDR1 and CDR2: LNHDA and SQIVND (reference sequence). This CDR3 contains 16 residues. The V end lost 1 base, the J end lost 0 bases, and 12 bases lay between the germline ends. This table comes from immunoSEQ multiplex PCR, and its TCRdb copy is limited to in-frame clones, with some not included. The data contain 200,000 to 250,000 clones, around 84% of them singletons. A note on this clone: Within the sample, other DNA sequences also encode this same CDR3.

This receptor was obtained from a woman younger than 30 with acute or convalescent COVID-19. Sequencing used peripheral blood. V usage is TRBV19 and J usage is TRBJ1-1; D not resolved. The CDR3: CASSIVGYGMNTEAFF. DNA of the CDR3: TGTGCCAGTAGTATAGTGGGGTACGGGATGAACACTGAAGCTTTCTTT.